This TCR beta chain was captured by sequencing in a study of blood T cell repertoires in COVID-19. V was trimmed by 2 bases and J by 0 bases, leaving 11 bases between them. CDR1 and CDR2 (germline): SGHTA, FQGNSA. The CDR3 is 16 residues long. Profiled with immunoSEQ multiplex PCR; TCRdb holds only in-frame clones, not every one. This table has about 210,000 clones, 75% to 90% appearing once. The source of this sequence is a woman in her 70s with COVID-19, enrolled during active disease. The V and J genes are TRBV7-2 and TRBJ1-5; D is perhaps TRBD1 (5 bases). Sequencing was carried out using peripheral blood. The CDR3 region is CASSLTGLFSNQPQHF. CDR3 DNA sequence: TGTGCCAGCAGCTTAACAGGCTTATTTAGCAATCAGCCCCAGCATTTT.